The clone carrying this TCR beta chain was found many times. Its antigen is unknown. V shed 3 bases and J shed 5 bases, with 8 bases lying between them. CDR3 length equals 13 residues. Germline V gene sequence: CDR1 LNHDA, CDR2 SQIVND (reference sequence). This sample was taken from a study of beta chain features in type 1 diabetes. Study outcomes and limitations: Still unanswered here is whether HLA type influences TCRB rearrangement.

Of the isolated RNA, all was reverse transcribed, and so the sequenced material was expressed TCRB transcripts. The protocol was immunoSEQ multiplex PCR, while the TCRdb copy is restricted to in-frame clones and leaves out a portion. The table shows 200,000 to 250,000 clones, with around 26% occurring only once. The sequenced sample was central memory CD4+ T cells from blood. The genes are TRBV19 and TRBJ2-4; D gene unclear. The clonotype comes from a man younger than 45 in good health. CDR3 in amino acids: CASSISPQNIQYF. The DNA for the CDR3 is TGTGCCAGTAGTATCTCCCCCCAAAACATTCAGTACTTC.